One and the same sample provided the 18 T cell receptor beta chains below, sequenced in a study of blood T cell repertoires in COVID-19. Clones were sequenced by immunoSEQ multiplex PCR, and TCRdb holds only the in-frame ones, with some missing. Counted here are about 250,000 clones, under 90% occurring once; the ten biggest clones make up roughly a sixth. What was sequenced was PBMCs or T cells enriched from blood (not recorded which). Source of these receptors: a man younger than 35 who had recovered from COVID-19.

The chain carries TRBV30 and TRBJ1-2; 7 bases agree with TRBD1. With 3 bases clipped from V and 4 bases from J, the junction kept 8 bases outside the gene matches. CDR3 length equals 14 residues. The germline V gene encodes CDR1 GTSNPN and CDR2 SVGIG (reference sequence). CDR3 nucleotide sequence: TGTGCCTGGAGCCGATTACAGGGGAGCTATGGCTACACCTTC. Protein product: CAWSRLQGSYGYTF. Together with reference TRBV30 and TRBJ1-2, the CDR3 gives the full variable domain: SQTIHQWPATLVQPVGSPLSLECTVEGTSNPNLYWYRQAAGRGLQLLFYSVGIGQISSEVPQNLSASRPQDRQFILSSKKLLLSDSGFYLCAWSRLQGSYGYTFGSGTRLTVV.

As DNA, the CDR3 is TGTGCCAGTAGGGACAGGGGAGGCTATGGCTACACCTTC. The encoded protein is CASRDRGGYGYTF. The V gene is TRBV19, the J gene TRBJ1-2, with 9 bases matching TRBD1. The ends lost 6 bases at V and 4 bases at J; junction bases unmatched: 3. The CDR3 sequence is 13 residues long. Looked up from germline, CDR1 is LNHDA and CDR2 is SQIVND (reference sequence).

DNA of the CDR3: TGTGCCAGTACTAGGGACAGGGTTCCTACTGGCTACACCTTC. It yields the protein CASTRDRVPTGYTF. The rearrangement links TRBV19 to TRBJ1-2; 9 nucleotides agree with TRBD1. The V gene's germline CDR1 is LNHDA and CDR2 SQIVND (reference sequence). V dropped 7 bases and J dropped 7; count of bases not matched to a gene: 10. The CDR3 extends over 14 amino acids.

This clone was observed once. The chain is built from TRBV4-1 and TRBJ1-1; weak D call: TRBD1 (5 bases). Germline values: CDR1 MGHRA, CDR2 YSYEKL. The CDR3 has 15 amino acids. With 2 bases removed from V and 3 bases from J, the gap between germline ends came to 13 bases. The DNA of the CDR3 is TGCGCCAGCAGCCAACTGCAGGGATTGCACACTGAAGCTTTCTTT. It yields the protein CASSQLQGLHTEAFF.

Here the CDR3 DNA reads TGTGCCAGCAGTTTAAAGAGGACAGGGGACTACGAGCAGTACTTC. Its translation: CASSLKRTGDYEQYF. This chain links TRBV27 with TRBJ2-7; 9 bases map to TRBD1. The CDR3 sequence is 15 residues long. CDR1 is MNHEY, CDR2 SMNVEV, per germline (reference sequence). J lost 3 bases, V lost 2 bases, and 5 bases had no gene match.

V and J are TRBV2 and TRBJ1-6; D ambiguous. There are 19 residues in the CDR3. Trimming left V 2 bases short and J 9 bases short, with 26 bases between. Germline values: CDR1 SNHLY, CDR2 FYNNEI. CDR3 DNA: TGTGCCAGCAGTGAATTTCGGGCGGGTGGGCGCGTTGGGATTTCACCCCTCCACTTT. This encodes CASSEFRAGGRVGISPLHF.

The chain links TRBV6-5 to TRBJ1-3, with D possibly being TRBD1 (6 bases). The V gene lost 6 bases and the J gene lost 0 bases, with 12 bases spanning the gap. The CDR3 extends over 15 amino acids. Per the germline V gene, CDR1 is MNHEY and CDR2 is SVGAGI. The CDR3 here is CASRAGQSSGNTIYF. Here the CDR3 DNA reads TGTGCCAGCAGGGCTGGACAGAGCTCTGGAAACACCATATATTTT.

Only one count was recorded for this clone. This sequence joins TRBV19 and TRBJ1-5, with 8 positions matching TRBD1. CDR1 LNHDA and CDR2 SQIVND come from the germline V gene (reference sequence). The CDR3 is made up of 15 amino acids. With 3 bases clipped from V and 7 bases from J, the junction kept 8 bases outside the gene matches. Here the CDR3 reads CASSIFGQGLQPQHF. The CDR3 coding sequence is TGTGCCAGTAGTATTTTTGGACAGGGCTTACAGCCCCAGCATTTT.

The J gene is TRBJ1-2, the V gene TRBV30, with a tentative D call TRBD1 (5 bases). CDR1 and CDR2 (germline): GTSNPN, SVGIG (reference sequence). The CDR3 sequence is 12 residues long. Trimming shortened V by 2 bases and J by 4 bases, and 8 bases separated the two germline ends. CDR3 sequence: CAWSPGPYGYTF. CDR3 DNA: TGTGCCTGGAGTCCAGGGCCCTATGGCTACACCTTC.

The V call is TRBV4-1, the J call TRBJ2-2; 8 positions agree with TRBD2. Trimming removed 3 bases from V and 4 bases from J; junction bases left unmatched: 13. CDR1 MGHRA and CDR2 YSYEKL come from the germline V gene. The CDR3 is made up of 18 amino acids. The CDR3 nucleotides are TGCGCCAGCAGCCAGGCCCCAGGAGCGGGAGCGAGCACCGGGGAGCTGTTTTTT. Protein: CASSQAPGAGASTGELFF.

The CDR3 protein is CASSRDRENYEQYF. The CDR3 coding sequence is TGTGCCAGCAGCCGCGACAGGGAAAACTACGAGCAGTACTTC. The chain has TRBV5-6 and TRBJ2-7; the match to TRBD1 covers 7 bases. This CDR3 has 14 amino acids. V was clipped by 4 bases and J by 3 bases; unmatched bases: 7. Per the germline V gene, CDR1 is SGHDT and CDR2 is YYEEEE. The variable domain in full, with the rest retrieved from reference TRBV5-6 and TRBJ2-7, is DAGVTQSPTHLIKTRGQQVTLRCSPKSGHDTVSWYQQALGQGPQFIFQYYEEEERQRGNFPDRFSGHQFPNYSSELNVNALLLGDSALYLCASSRDRENYEQYFGPGTRLTVT.

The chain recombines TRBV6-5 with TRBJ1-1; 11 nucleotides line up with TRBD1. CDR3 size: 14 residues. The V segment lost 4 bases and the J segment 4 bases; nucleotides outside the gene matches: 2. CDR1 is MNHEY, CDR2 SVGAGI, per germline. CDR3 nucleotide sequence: TGTGCCAGCAGTTGGACAGGGGGCGGCACTGAAGCTTTCTTT. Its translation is CASSWTGGGTEAFF.

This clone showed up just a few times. CDR3 region: CASSYSPSYSGSLSYNEQFF. The CDR3 DNA follows: TGTGCCAGCAGTTACTCTCCTAGTTACAGCGGGAGTCTCTCCTACAATGAGCAGTTCTTC. The V and J genes are TRBV6-2 or TRBV6-3 and TRBJ2-1, with TRBD2 matching over 8 bases. Germline lookup yields CDR1 MNHEY and CDR2 SVGEGT. After removal of 0 bases from V and 0 bases from J, the junction contained 13 bases not matched to a gene. The CDR3 consists of 20 residues.

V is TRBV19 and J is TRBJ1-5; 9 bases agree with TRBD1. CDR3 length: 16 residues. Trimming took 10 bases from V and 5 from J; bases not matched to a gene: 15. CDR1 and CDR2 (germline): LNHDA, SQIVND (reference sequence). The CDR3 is CATYPRTGDPYQPQHF. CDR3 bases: TGTGCCACCTACCCCCGGACAGGGGACCCCTATCAGCCCCAGCATTTT.

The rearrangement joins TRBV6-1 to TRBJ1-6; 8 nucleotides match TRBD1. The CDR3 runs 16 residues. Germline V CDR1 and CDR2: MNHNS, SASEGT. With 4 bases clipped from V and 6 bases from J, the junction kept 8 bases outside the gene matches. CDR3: CASSVGFGQGNSPLHF. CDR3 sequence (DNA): TGTGCCAGCAGTGTGGGGTTTGGACAGGGTAATTCACCCCTCCACTTT.

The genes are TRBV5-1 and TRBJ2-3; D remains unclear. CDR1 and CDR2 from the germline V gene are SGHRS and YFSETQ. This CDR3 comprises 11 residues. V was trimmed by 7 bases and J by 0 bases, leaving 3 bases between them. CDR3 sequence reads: CASYSTDTQYF. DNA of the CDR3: TGCGCCAGCTATAGCACAGATACGCAGTATTTT.

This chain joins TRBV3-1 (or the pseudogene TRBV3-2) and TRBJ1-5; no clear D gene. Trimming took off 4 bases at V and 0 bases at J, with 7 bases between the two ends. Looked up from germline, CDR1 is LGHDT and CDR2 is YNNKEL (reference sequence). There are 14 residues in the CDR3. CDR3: CASSRAYSNQPQHF. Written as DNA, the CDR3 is TGTGCCAGCAGCCGGGCCTATAGCAATCAGCCCCAGCATTTT.

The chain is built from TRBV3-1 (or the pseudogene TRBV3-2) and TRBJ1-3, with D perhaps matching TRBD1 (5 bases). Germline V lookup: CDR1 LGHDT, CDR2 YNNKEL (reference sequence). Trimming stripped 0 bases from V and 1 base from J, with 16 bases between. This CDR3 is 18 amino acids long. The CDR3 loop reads CASSQELGRVRSGNTIYF. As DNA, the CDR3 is TGTGCCAGCAGCCAAGAATTGGGCAGGGTTAGGTCTGGAAACACCATATATTTT.